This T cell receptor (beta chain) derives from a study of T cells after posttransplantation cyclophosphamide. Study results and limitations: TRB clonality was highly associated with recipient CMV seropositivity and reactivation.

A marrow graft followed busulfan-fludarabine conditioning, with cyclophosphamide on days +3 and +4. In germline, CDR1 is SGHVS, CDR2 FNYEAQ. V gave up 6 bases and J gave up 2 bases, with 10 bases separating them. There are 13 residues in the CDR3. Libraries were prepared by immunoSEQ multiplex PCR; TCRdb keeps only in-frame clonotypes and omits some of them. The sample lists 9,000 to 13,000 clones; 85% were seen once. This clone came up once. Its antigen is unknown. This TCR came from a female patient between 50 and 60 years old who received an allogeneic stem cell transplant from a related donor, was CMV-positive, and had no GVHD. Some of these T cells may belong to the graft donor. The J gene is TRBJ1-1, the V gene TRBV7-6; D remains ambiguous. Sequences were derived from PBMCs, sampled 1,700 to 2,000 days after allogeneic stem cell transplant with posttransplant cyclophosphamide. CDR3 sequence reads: CASRRRVNTEAFF. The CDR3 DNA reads TGTGCCAGCAGGCGGCGGGTTAACACTGAAGCTTTCTTT.